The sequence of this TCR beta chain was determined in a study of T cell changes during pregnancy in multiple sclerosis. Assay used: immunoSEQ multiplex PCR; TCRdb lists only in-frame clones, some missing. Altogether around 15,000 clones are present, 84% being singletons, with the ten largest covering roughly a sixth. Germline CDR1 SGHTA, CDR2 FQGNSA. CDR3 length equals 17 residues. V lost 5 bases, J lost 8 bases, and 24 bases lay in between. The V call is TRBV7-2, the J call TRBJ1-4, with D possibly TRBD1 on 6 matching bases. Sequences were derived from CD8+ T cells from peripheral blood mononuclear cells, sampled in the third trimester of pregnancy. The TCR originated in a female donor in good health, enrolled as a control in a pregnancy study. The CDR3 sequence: CASSLGGLWQGGEKLFF. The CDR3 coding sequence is TGTGCCAGCAGCCTAGGGGGATTATGGCAGGGTGGAGAAAAACTGTTTTTT.